This T cell receptor beta chain derives from a study of beta chain features in type 1 diabetes. Study-wide points: For cells with high TCR expression, cDNA sequencing could yield over-representation. These data did not resolve whether HLA type affects TCRB rearrangement.

In total, each donor contributed a single heparinised blood draw that averaged roughly 100 mL. The investigators reverse transcribed all of the isolated RNA, so they sequenced expressed TCRB transcripts. The study sequenced naive, central memory and regulatory T cell samples to an average of approximately 3.5 million reads. The repertoire was sequenced with immunoSEQ multiplex PCR; TCRdb's copy has only in-frame clones and lacks some. The top ten hold 0.35% to 0.5% of the sample, which has about 150,000 clones, 40% to 55% seen once. Per the germline V gene, CDR1 is ENHRY and CDR2 is SYGVKD. V shed 11 bases, J shed 6 bases, and the junction held 4 bases outside the gene matches. The CDR3 consists of 13 residues. A note on this clone: Its cognate antigen is unknown.

The chain employs TRBV10-3 and TRBJ2-3, with 14 nucleotides matching TRBD2. This TCR was sampled from a man between 18 and 35 years old in good health. Sequenced material: Tregs from blood. The CDR3 sequence is CAAGLAGADTQYF. CDR3 sequence (DNA): TGTGCCGCGGGACTAGCGGGAGCGGATACGCAGTATTTT.